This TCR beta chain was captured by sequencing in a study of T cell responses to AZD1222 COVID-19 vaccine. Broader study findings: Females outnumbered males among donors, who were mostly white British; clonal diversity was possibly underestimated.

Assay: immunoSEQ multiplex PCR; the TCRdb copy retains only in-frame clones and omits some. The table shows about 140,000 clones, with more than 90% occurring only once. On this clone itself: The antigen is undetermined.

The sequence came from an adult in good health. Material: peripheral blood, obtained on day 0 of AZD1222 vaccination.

CDR3 sequence (DNA): TGCGCCAGCAGCCAAGATCCCCCTAGCGGGAGGACAGATACGCAGTATTTT. Its protein product is CASSQDPPSGRTDTQYF. The chain joins TRBV4-1 to TRBJ2-3; 11 bases match TRBD2. The CDR3 totals 17 residues. The V and J ends lost 0 bases and 3 bases, in that order; junction bases with no gene match: 5. Germline CDR1 and CDR2: MGHRA and YSYEKL.